This entry concerns a single TCR beta chain. This record belongs to a study of Graves' ophthalmopathy and Graves' hyperthyroidism. Study background: The blood sample was drawn at first diagnosis and before any treatment.

Losses at the gene ends were 6 bases for V and 9 bases for J; bases not matched to a gene: 4. The germline V gene encodes CDR1 MNHEY and CDR2 SVGAGI. The CDR3 extends over 13 amino acids. The hyperthyroidism patients had a new diagnosis of under 2 months' duration and were aged 18 to 65. Enrollment excluded any patients with other autoimmune diseases, uncontrolled infections, pregnancy or lactation. Using RNA transcripts, the TCR beta CDR3 regions were amplified. HTBI primers primed a first-round RT-PCR, and a second-round multiplex PCR followed. TCRdb itself ran the multiplex PCR reads through MiXCR, one entry per CDR3 protein. This sample has 350,000 to 400,000 distinct CDR3 sequences; approximately 15% occur once, and the top ten carry 5.5% to 8%.

The sample taken for sequencing was peripheral blood. The rearrangement uses TRBV6-5 and TRBJ1-6, with TRBD1 identical over 8 bases. The receptor was derived from a woman aged 18-29 years with stable Graves' hyperthyroidism. The CDR3 nucleotides read TGTGCCAGCAGGGACAGGGTGGCTTCACCCCTCCACTTT. This sequence encodes CASRDRVASPLHF.